This section outlines one T cell receptor beta chain sequence together with its context. The antigen is unknown. 200 to 250 ng DNA, around 30,000 T cell genomes, went into each sorted-subset replicate PCR. Data came from immunoSEQ multiplex PCR; TCRdb stores just in-frame clones and leaves some out. The repertoire holds a few million clones, with around nine tenths as singletons. This sample is drawn from a study of shared clonotypes between healthy human individuals. This CDR3 has 12 amino acids. Germline assignment: CDR1 SNHLY and CDR2 FYNNEI. V lost 4 bases to trimming and J lost 3 bases, with 6 bases between them. Study-level results: A reduction in generation probabilities was seen for non-shared clonotypes relative to those shared by all four donors. Few donors limited the genetic and exposure-history diversity represented.

V and J are TRBV2 and TRBJ1-1; perhaps TRBD1 as D (5 bases). The sequencing input was naive CD4+ T cells sorted from blood. Described subset: CD45RA+ positively selected. The source is a man between 18 and 29 years old in good health. CDR3: CASSGQYTEAFF. CDR3 in DNA: TGTGCCAGCAGTGGACAGTACACTGAAGCTTTCTTT.